This T cell receptor (beta chain) was documented in a study of cytomegalovirus exposure and HLA in healthy donors. Study observations and caveats: There were under 200 TCR beta chains listed as cytomegalovirus-associated. Information on immune exposure was restricted to one variable (CMV serostatus).

The PCR employed 60 Vbeta primers together with 13 Jbeta primers. The data were produced by immunoSEQ multiplex PCR, yet TCRdb's version contains in-frame clones alone and is incomplete. The sample contains around 140,000 clones, 76% of which appear only once. Losses at the gene ends were 7 bases for V and 11 bases for J; bases not matched to a gene: 11. This CDR3 region has 13 residues. Germline V CDR1 and CDR2: MDHEN, SYDVKM. This clone occurred once. Its target is unknown. The sample consisted of PBMCs. V usage is TRBV28 and J usage is TRBJ2-3; 8 bases are shared with TRBD2. This TCR derives from a man between 35 and 55 years old in good health and CMV-seronegative. Written as DNA, the CDR3 is TGTGCCAGCAAAACCCTCGGGGGGGTCGGGCAGTATTTT. Its translation is CASKTLGGVGQYF.